The 22 T cell receptor beta chains reported below all come from one sample, sequenced in a study of OX40 agonist ivuxolimab in advanced cancers. TCRdb's table, derived via immunoSEQ multiplex PCR, lists solely in-frame clones and lacks some. The table includes about 48,000 clones, roughly nine tenths detected once. The sequenced sample was CD4+ or CD8+ T cells sorted from blood, obtained in a trial of the OX40 agonist ivuxolimab. The receptors derive from an adult with an advanced solid tumor such as melanoma, head and neck, liver or kidney cancer.

The chain combines TRBV11-3 with TRBJ2-7, with 8 nucleotides matching TRBD1. CDR1 and CDR2 from the germline V gene are SGHNT and YENEEA. The V segment lost 5 bases and the J segment 8 bases; nucleotides outside the gene matches: 11. This CDR3 has 14 amino acids. The CDR3 spells CASSMPGQDFQQYF. The CDR3, as DNA: TGTGCCAGCAGCATGCCGGGACAGGACTTCCAGCAGTACTTC.

This chain connects TRBV5-6 to TRBJ2-7; 9 bases agree with TRBD1. Trimming removed 1 base from V and 2 bases from J; junction bases left unmatched: 4. This CDR3 is built from 15 residues. Germline assignment: CDR1 SGHDT and CDR2 YYEEEE. The CDR3: CASSLRQGVTYEQYV. CDR3 sequence (DNA): TGTGCCAGCAGCTTGCGACAGGGGGTTACCTACGAGCAGTACGTC.

V and J are TRBV15 and TRBJ2-1, with D possibly TRBD1 on 5 matching bases. V was clipped by 5 bases and J by 3 bases, with 8 bases between them. Looked up from germline, CDR1 is LNHNV and CDR2 is YYDKDF (reference sequence). The CDR3 runs 13 residues. CDR3 bases: TGTGCCACCAGCTCGACAGACTACAATGAGCAGTTCTTC. It codes for CATSSTDYNEQFF.

The table lists this clone with a few counts. CDR3 amino acids: CASSLGRAEFFSYGYTF. CDR3 sequence (DNA): TGCGCCAGCAGCTTGGGACGGGCGGAGTTCTTTAGCTATGGCTACACCTTC. V usage is TRBV5-1 and J usage is TRBJ1-2; the D is unclear. Germline assignment: CDR1 SGHRS and CDR2 YFSETQ. The CDR3 totals 17 residues. Trimming took off 0 bases at V and 4 bases at J, with 19 bases between the two ends. Using reference TRBV5-1 and TRBJ1-2 for the parts outside the CDR3, the full variable domain is KAGVTQTPRYLIKTRGQQVTLSCSPISGHRSVSWYQQTPGQGLQFLFEYFSETQRNKGNFPGRFSGRQFSNSRSEMNVSTLELGDSALYLCASSLGRAEFFSYGYTFGSGTRLTVV.

This chain connects TRBV10-1 to TRBJ2-3; the D gene is possibly TRBD2 (5 bases). The V end was cut by 8 bases, the J end by 10 bases, with 10 bases between. This CDR3 contains 10 residues. The germline CDR1 and CDR2 sequences are WNHNN and SYGVQD (reference sequence). The DNA for the CDR3 is TGCGCCAGCTCAGGACTGGCGCAGTATTTT. Protein product: CASSGLAQYF.

This rearrangement joins TRBV27 to TRBJ1-4, with 9 bases aligning to TRBD1. J gave up 7 bases and V 4 bases, and 4 bases lay outside the gene matches. CDR3 length: 14 residues. CDR1 is MNHEY and CDR2 is SMNVEV in the germline V gene (reference sequence). The CDR3 region is CASSWTGAGEKLFF. Here the CDR3 DNA reads TGTGCCAGCAGTTGGACAGGGGCGGGTGAAAAACTGTTTTTT.

The CDR3 nucleotides read TGCGCCAGCAGCCAACCGGGACAGGGGAACACTGAAGCTTTCTTT. This gives the protein CASSQPGQGNTEAFF. J is TRBJ1-1 and V is TRBV4-1, with TRBD1 identical over 9 bases. Unmatched junction bases numbered 2, after V lost 2 bases and J lost 1 base. Germline values: CDR1 MGHRA, CDR2 YSYEKL. The CDR3 sequence is 15 residues long.

The chain links TRBV28 to TRBJ1-1; D is ambiguous. The CDR3 loop spans 13 amino acids. The V end was cut by 5 bases, the J end by 5 bases, with 12 bases between. Germline CDR1 and CDR2: MDHEN and SYDVKM. The CDR3 loop is CASSRGWGTEAFF. CDR3 DNA: TGTGCCAGCAGTCGGGGTTGGGGTACTGAAGCTTTCTTT.

The chain carries TRBV5-4 and TRBJ1-2, with D perhaps matching TRBD1 (6 bases). Trimming shortened V by 0 bases and J by 4 bases, and 7 bases separated the two germline ends. This CDR3 contains 13 residues. The V gene's germline CDR1 is SGHNT and CDR2 YYREEE (reference sequence). CDR3 sequence reads: CASSLDRVYGYTF. CDR3 in DNA: TGTGCCAGCAGCTTGGACAGGGTCTATGGCTACACCTTC.

The chain carries TRBV27 and TRBJ2-7; the D gene is possibly TRBD1 (5 bases). CDR3 length: 12 amino acids. CDR1 and CDR2 from the germline V gene are MNHEY and SMNVEV (reference sequence). Between the trimmed V and J ends, which lost 2 bases and 7 bases, there was a span of 9 bases. This CDR3 is CASSLGAGEQYV. The CDR3 DNA reads TGTGCCAGCAGTTTAGGGGCCGGGGAGCAGTACGTC.

This clone is termed medium-sized (0.01 to 0.1%). The chain uses TRBV5-5 and TRBJ2-2; D is unclear. Per germline, CDR1 SGHKS and CDR2 YYEKEE (reference sequence). The CDR3 sequence is 15 residues long. V lost 1 base and J 2 bases, leaving 9 bases between the germline ends. The CDR3: CASSLYADNTGELFF. As DNA, the CDR3 is TGTGCCAGCAGCTTGTACGCGGACAACACCGGGGAGCTGTTTTTT.

This clone was observed a single time. This chain connects TRBV10-1 to TRBJ2-2; tentatively, D is TRBD2 (6 bases). The CDR3 is 13 amino acids. V was pared by 8 bases and J by 5 bases, with 12 bases between. Germline V gives CDR1 WNHNN, CDR2 SYGVQD (reference sequence). CDR3 region: CASPRGRTGELFF. The CDR3 region has the DNA TGCGCCAGCCCTCGGGGGAGAACCGGGGAGCTGTTTTTT.

The V and J genes are TRBV18 and TRBJ1-5; TRBD1 matches 12 bases. Germline lookup yields CDR1 KGHSH and CDR2 LQKENI. V lost 0 bases, J lost 5 bases, and 14 bases stayed unmatched. The CDR3 is made up of 20 amino acids. CDR3 in DNA: TGTGCCAGCTCACCACCCCAGGGACAGGGGGCCTCCATCGCGGATCAGCCCCAGCATTTT. Its protein is CASSPPQGQGASIADQPQHF.

J is TRBJ1-5 and V is TRBV4-2; TRBD1 aligns across 7 bases. The CDR3 runs to 15 residues. Unmatched junction bases numbered 7, after V lost 1 base and J lost 7 bases. Looked up from germline, CDR1 is LGHNA and CDR2 is YNFKEQ. The CDR3 nucleotides read TGTGCCAGCAGCCAAGTAGAGGGGGCAGGGCAGCCCCAGCATTTT. Its translation is CASSQVEGAGQPQHF.

V and J are TRBV5-1 and TRBJ2-1; TRBD2 aligns across 11 bases. CDR1 and CDR2 from the germline V gene are SGHRS and YFSETQ. This CDR3 contains 16 residues. The ends lost 3 bases at V and 8 bases at J; junction bases unmatched: 10. For the CDR3, the DNA is TGCGCCAGCAGCTCCAGACTAGCGGGGACCTCACATGAGCAGTTCTTC. Protein: CASSSRLAGTSHEQFF.

The chain has TRBV29-1 and TRBJ1-5; D possibly corresponds to TRBD1 (5 bases). Germline V gives CDR1 SQVTM, CDR2 ANQGSEA. Trimming took 0 bases from V and 7 from J, leaving 13 bases between them. CDR3 length: 14 amino acids. CDR3 residues: CSVEEPGSGQPQHF. The CDR3 bases are TGCAGCGTTGAAGAACCAGGGTCGGGACAGCCCCAGCATTTT.

Notes on this clone: Other DNA sequences within the sample encode an identical CDR3. The rearrangement links TRBV9 to TRBJ1-1; D gene unclear. This CDR3 contains 13 residues. V lost 0 bases to trimming and J lost 5 bases, with 8 bases between them. Germline V gene sequence: CDR1 SGDLS, CDR2 YYNGEE. The CDR3 protein is CASSVGGRTEAFF. CDR3 DNA: TGTGCCAGCAGCGTAGGAGGGAGGACTGAAGCTTTCTTT.

This clone occurred once. The genes are TRBV7-6 and TRBJ1-6; the D gene is possibly TRBD1 (5 bases). This CDR3 region has 15 residues. Deletions cut 7 bases from V and 4 bases from J, with 14 bases between. Per germline, CDR1 SGHVS and CDR2 FNYEAQ. This CDR3 reads CASTHLTAYNSPLHF. The CDR3, as DNA: TGTGCCAGCACCCACCTGACAGCTTATAATTCACCCCTCCACTTT.

In its sample, this clone is medium-sized. V usage is TRBV11-1 and J usage is TRBJ2-7; no firm D call. V was shortened by 6 bases and J by 3 bases, with 12 bases between the two germline ends. This CDR3 contains 13 residues. Germline V CDR1 and CDR2: SGHAT, FQDESV (reference sequence). The CDR3 sequence is CASRKRASYEQYF. The CDR3, as DNA: TGTGCCAGCAGAAAGCGTGCTAGCTACGAGCAGTACTTC.

This clone occurred once. The chain recombines TRBV27 with TRBJ2-7; 13 nucleotides agree with TRBD2. The CDR3 has 17 amino acids. Unmatched junction bases numbered 13, after V lost 6 bases and J lost 5 bases. Germline lookup yields CDR1 MNHEY and CDR2 SMNVEV (reference sequence). DNA for the CDR3: TGTGCCAGCAGGAAAGGAGGACTAGCGGGAGATTTCCACGAGCAGTACTTC. Amino acids: CASRKGGLAGDFHEQYF.

The J gene is TRBJ1-6, the V gene TRBV5-8; TRBD1 matches at 7 bases. With 3 bases clipped from V and 0 bases from J, the junction kept 3 bases outside the gene matches. The length of the CDR3 is 16 residues. Germline V gene sequence: CDR1 SGHTS, CDR2 YDEGEE. The CDR3 protein is CASSSTGNSYNSPLHF. Here the CDR3 DNA reads TGTGCCAGCAGCTCGACAGGGAACTCCTATAATTCACCCCTCCACTTT.

This clone was seen a single time. This rearrangement joins TRBV7-9 to TRBJ2-1; 12 bases agree with TRBD2. The CDR3 runs 15 residues. The germline gives CDR1 SEHNR, CDR2 FQNEAQ (reference sequence). The ends lost 7 bases at V and 5 bases at J; junction bases unmatched: 6. In DNA, the CDR3 is TGTGCCAGCACCCGGACTAGCGGGGTTGACAATGAGCAGTTCTTC. It translates to CASTRTSGVDNEQFF.